A selection of T cell receptor beta chains follows, all from one sample in a study of radiotherapy plus CTLA-4 blockade in lung cancer. The repertoire was sequenced with immunoSEQ multiplex PCR; TCRdb's copy has only in-frame clones and lacks some. Seen here are about 49,000 clones, 70% to 80% observed once, and the top ten hold 8.5% to 14%. The sample in question was peripheral blood, obtained from a patient treated with radiotherapy plus ipilimumab. Receptor source: a human donor with non-small cell lung cancer who had stable disease on radiotherapy plus ipilimumab. Each CDR3 is given with its conserved first and last residue. D genes are given only for firm matches. For some rows the clone size is stated as once, few or many, or as a class when expanded; others skip it.

d_call,clone_size,v_call,j_call,cdr3_nt,cdr3_aa
-,few,TRBV9,TRBJ1-2,TGTGCCAGCAGCGTAGGTGGCTCTGGCTACACCTTC,CASSVGGSGYTF
-,-,TRBV7-6,TRBJ2-1,TGTGCCAGCAGCGGGGCCGCAATCTACAATGAGCAGTTCTTC,CASSGAAIYNEQFF
-,-,TRBV19,TRBJ1-2,TGTGCCACAGGGTGGGACTATGGCTACACCTTC,CATGWDYGYTF
-,-,TRBV9,TRBJ1-5,TGTGCCAGCAGCCCTCAGGGAGATCAGCCCCAGCATTTT,CASSPQGDQPQHF
-,-,TRBV27,TRBJ1-3,TGTGCCAGCAGTAAGGACACCATATATTTT,CASSKDTIYF
-,-,TRBV29-1,TRBJ2-2,TGCAGCGCTCCGGGCCCCGTCACCGGGGAGCTGTTTTTT,CSAPGPVTGELFF
TRBD1,-,TRBV7-8,TRBJ1-5,TGTGCCAGCAGCTCAACAGGGGGCACGGGCGGTCAGCCCCAGCATTTT,CASSSTGGTGGQPQHF
TRBD1,-,TRBV5-1,TRBJ2-5,TGCGCCAGCTTTGCCCCGGACAGGGTGGGGGAGACCCAGTACTTC,CASFAPDRVGETQYF
TRBD1,-,TRBV6-1,TRBJ1-5,TGTGCCAGCAGTCGACAGGGGAGAGAGAATCAGCCCCAGCATTTT,CASSRQGRENQPQHF
-,-,TRBV28,TRBJ1-5,TGTGCCAGCAGTTCAACAGGGCACCTTCAGCCCCAGCATTTT,CASSSTGHLQPQHF
TRBD2,once,TRBV6-5,TRBJ2-2,TGTGCCAGCACCCCCGGAGCGGGGGCGGTCGGGGAGCTGTTTTTT,CASTPGAGAVGELFF
TRBD1,-,TRBV4-1,TRBJ1-2,TGCGCCAGCAGCCAGGGGACAGGGGGGCGGAGCGGCTACACCTTC,CASSQGTGGRSGYTF
-,-,TRBV4-3,TRBJ1-2,TGCGCCAGCAGCCAGTTAACTAACTATGGCTACACCTTC,CASSQLTNYGYTF
-,-,TRBV28,TRBJ1-2,TGTGCCAGCAATCAGGACAGCCATGGCTACACCTTC,CASNQDSHGYTF
-,once,TRBV18,TRBJ2-2,TGTGCCAGCTCACCAGACAAGGCGAACACCGGGGAGCTGTTTTTT,CASSPDKANTGELFF
-,few,TRBV13,TRBJ2-5,TGTGCCAGCAGCTCAGCTCGGTCCCATCAAGAGACCCAGTACTTC,CASSSARSHQETQYF
TRBD1,-,TRBV6-1,TRBJ1-1,TGTGCCAGCACTACTGGAGGGGGACAGGAAGCTTTCTTT,CASTTGGGQEAFF
-,few,TRBV6-1,TRBJ1-4,TGTGCCAGGGAGGGCTCACATGAAAAACTGTTTTTT,CAREGSHEKLFF
-,-,TRBV10-1,TRBJ1-2,TGCGCCAGCAGGGACTCCGATGGCTACACCTTC,CASRDSDGYTF
-,-,TRBV19,TRBJ1-5,TGTGCCAGTATGGACAGTCAGCCGAATCAGCCCCAGCATTTT,CASMDSQPNQPQHF
TRBD1,-,TRBV18,TRBJ2-1,TGTGCCAGCTCAACGTCCGGGACAGGGGAAGGCTCCTACAATGAGCAGTTCTTC,CASSTSGTGEGSYNEQFF
TRBD2,-,TRBV15,TRBJ2-3,TGTGCCACCAGCAGAGATTTCCTAGCGGGGGGCACAGATACGCAGTATTTT,CATSRDFLAGGTDTQYF
-,-,TRBV30,TRBJ1-3,TGTGCCTGGAGTGTACTCGCGGGAAACACCATATATTTT,CAWSVLAGNTIYF